This passage covers 22 T cell receptor beta chains from one sample sequenced in a study of T cell changes during pregnancy in multiple sclerosis. Produced via immunoSEQ multiplex PCR; TCRdb's table is partial and in-frame only. Of 78,000 or so clones detected, about 91% appear once; the ten largest clones hold almost 1.5%. Sequenced here: peripheral blood, sampled before pregnancy. The receptors shown here come from a female donor with multiple sclerosis, enrolled in a pregnancy study.

The sample holds one count of this clone. The chain joins TRBV6-5 to TRBJ1-1, with D maybe TRBD1 (5 bases). Germline values: CDR1 MNHEY, CDR2 SVGAGI. V gave up 0 bases and J gave up 8 bases, with 10 bases separating them. The CDR3 extends over 13 amino acids. CDR3 nucleotides: TGTGCCAGCAGTTACTCGGGGCGATCCGAAGCTTTCTTT. It yields the protein CASSYSGRSEAFF.

The chain uses TRBV11-2 and TRBJ1-4, with D perhaps TRBD1 (5 bases). The CDR3 contains 15 residues. Trimming took 0 bases from V and 8 from J, leaving 13 bases between them. Germline V gene data show CDR1 as SGHAT and CDR2 as FQNNGV. The CDR3 DNA is TGTGCCAGCAGCTTAGATCCCCAGGGTAGGGAAAAACTGTTTTTT. It translates to CASSLDPQGREKLFF.

The genes are TRBV7-9 and TRBJ2-2, with a tentative D call TRBD1 (6 bases). The CDR3 is 18 residues long. V was clipped by 5 bases and J by 5 bases, with 24 bases between them. Germline CDR1 is SEHNR and CDR2 is FQNEAQ (reference sequence). CDR3 sequence reads: CASSAPLPQGLRTGELFF. Written as DNA, the CDR3 is TGTGCCAGCAGCGCCCCACTGCCACAGGGATTAAGGACCGGGGAGCTGTTTTTT.

V usage is TRBV6-5 and J usage is TRBJ2-5; D remains unclear. Looked up from germline, CDR1 is MNHEY and CDR2 is SVGAGI. The CDR3 loop spans 12 amino acids. Trimming pared 3 bases from V and 2 bases from J, leaving 4 bases between. The CDR3 region is CASSYAQETQYF. CDR3 nucleotides: TGTGCCAGCAGTTATGCGCAAGAGACCCAGTACTTC.

The V call is TRBV6-5, the J call TRBJ2-7; unclear D gene. The CDR3 runs to 13 residues. V lost 0 bases and J 3 bases, leaving 6 bases between the germline ends. Germline V gene lookup returns CDR1 MNHEY and CDR2 SVGAGI. The CDR3 region is CASSYSVGYEQYF. CDR3 nucleotide sequence: TGTGCCAGCAGTTACTCGGTCGGCTACGAGCAGTACTTC.

The chain couples TRBV9 to TRBJ2-1; 7 bases are a match to TRBD2. The germline V gene encodes CDR1 SGDLS and CDR2 YYNGEE. The CDR3 contains 15 residues. J lost 4 bases, V lost 3 bases, and 7 bases had no gene match. The CDR3 is CASSGAGDPYNEQFF. CDR3 sequence (DNA): TGTGCCAGCAGCGGCGCGGGGGACCCTTACAATGAGCAGTTCTTC.

J is TRBJ1-2 and V is TRBV20-1; D is undetermined. The V gene's germline CDR1 is DFQATT and CDR2 SNEGSKA (reference sequence). With 4 bases removed from V and 4 bases from J, the gap between germline ends came to 7 bases. The CDR3 is 11 amino acids. The CDR3 reads CSATTPYGYTF. CDR3 DNA: TGCAGTGCTACCACTCCCTATGGCTACACCTTC.

This sequence joins TRBV2 and TRBJ1-4; no clear D. V lost 8 bases and J 0 bases, leaving 7 bases between the germline ends. The germline CDR1 and CDR2 sequences are SNHLY and FYNNEI. CDR3 length: 13 amino acids. CDR3 in amino acids: CASRGATNEKLFF. The CDR3 DNA sequence: TGTGCCAGCCGAGGCGCAACTAATGAAAAACTGTTTTTT. Looking up the rest from reference TRBV2 and TRBJ1-4 gives the full variable domain: EPEVTQTPSHQVTQMGQEVILRCVPISNHLYFYWYRQILGQKVEFLVSFYNNEISEKSEIFDDQFSVERPDGSNFTLKIRSTKLEDSAMYFCASRGATNEKLFFGSGTQLSVL.

This clone was detected only once. This chain joins TRBV2 and TRBJ1-3; 9 nucleotides match TRBD1. Germline CDR1 reads SNHLY; CDR2 reads FYNNEI. The CDR3 spans 17 residues. V lost 8 bases, J lost 0 bases, and 11 bases stayed unmatched. This CDR3 is CASSGTGLSDSGNTIYF. In DNA form, the CDR3 reads TGTGCCAGCTCCGGGACAGGGCTTTCCGACTCTGGAAACACCATATATTTT.

The rearrangement joins TRBV6-5 to TRBJ2-5; D unresolved. The V gene lost 2 bases and the J gene lost 5 bases, with 12 bases spanning the gap. Germline V lookup: CDR1 MNHEY, CDR2 SVGAGI. This CDR3 contains 14 residues. The CDR3 DNA sequence: TGTGCCAGCAGTTACGATCAACGGCGGGAGACCCAGTACTTC. Protein sequence: CASSYDQRRETQYF.

A single count supports this clone. V gene TRBV7-9 combines with J gene TRBJ1-1; D ambiguous. The CDR3 length is 13 residues. The V gene's germline CDR1 is SEHNR and CDR2 FQNEAQ (reference sequence). Trimming cost V 4 bases and J 7 bases, with 13 bases left between them. CDR3 bases: TGTGCCAGCAGCTCCTGGGTCGAGGTTGAAGCTTTCTTT. This gives the protein CASSSWVEVEAFF.

The rearrangement links TRBV7-3 to TRBJ1-1; D remains ambiguous. This CDR3 comprises 15 residues. V lost 5 bases and J lost 4, with 17 bases in between. Germline V CDR1 and CDR2: SGHTA, FQGTGA. This chain's CDR3 is CASSPWAGMSTEAFF. In DNA form, the CDR3 reads TGTGCCAGCAGCCCCTGGGCCGGGATGAGCACTGAAGCTTTCTTT.

The V and J genes are TRBV4-2 and TRBJ1-3, with D hard to call. Germline CDR1 is LGHNA and CDR2 is YNFKEQ. The CDR3 runs 17 residues. The V and J ends lost 0 bases and 3 bases respectively, with 15 bases between them. The CDR3 region is CASSQDYRVIFGNTIYF. CDR3 DNA sequence: TGTGCCAGCAGCCAAGATTACCGGGTTATCTTTGGAAACACCATATATTTT.

The chain has TRBV4-1 and TRBJ2-3; TRBD2 agrees at 10 bases. V trimming: 0 bases; J trimming: 6 bases; junction bases outside the gene matches: 9. In germline, CDR1 is MGHRA, CDR2 YSYEKL. The CDR3 consists of 17 residues. This CDR3 is CASSQDGSGGQGDTQYF. In DNA, the CDR3 is TGCGCCAGCAGCCAAGATGGTAGCGGGGGGCAAGGGGATACGCAGTATTTT.

This clone was detected once. The J gene is TRBJ2-3, the V gene TRBV5-4, with a tentative D call TRBD2 (5 bases). Between the trimmed V and J ends, which lost 3 bases and 0 bases, there was a span of 11 bases. The CDR3 contains 15 residues. Germline CDR1 is SGHNT and CDR2 is YYREEE (reference sequence). DNA for the CDR3: TGTGCCAGCAGCTCTCGGGGATCAAGCACAGATACGCAGTATTTT. Translation gives CASSSRGSSTDTQYF.

This CDR3 reads CASSQDPFSYEQYF. The DNA of the CDR3 is TGTGCCAGCAGCCAAGATCCTTTCTCCTACGAGCAGTACTTC. The rearrangement uses TRBV4-2 and TRBJ2-7; D is undetermined. The CDR3 totals 14 residues. The V and J ends lost 0 bases and 0 bases respectively, with 6 bases between them. CDR1 and CDR2 from the germline V gene are LGHNA and YNFKEQ.

V is TRBV6-5 and J is TRBJ1-1, with 8 bases matching TRBD1. The ends lost 6 bases at V and 11 bases at J; junction bases unmatched: 8. This CDR3 comprises 12 residues. Germline V CDR1 and CDR2: MNHEY, SVGAGI. The CDR3: CASSQDRVGAFF. CDR3 sequence (DNA): TGTGCCAGCAGCCAGGACAGGGTGGGGGCTTTCTTT.

This CDR3 reads CASSLGRGEATYEQYF. DNA of the CDR3: TGCGCCAGCAGCTTGGGGCGGGGGGAAGCTACCTACGAGCAGTACTTC. This chain connects TRBV5-1 to TRBJ2-7, with 8 bases matching TRBD2. The CDR3 has 16 residues. Trimming cost V 0 bases and J 2 bases; bases outside gene matches: 7. Germline V lookup: CDR1 SGHRS, CDR2 YFSETQ.

This clone was detected only once. This chain uses TRBV4-1 with TRBJ2-7; maybe TRBD2 (5 bases). The germline CDR1 and CDR2 sequences are MGHRA and YSYEKL. CDR3 size: 14 residues. Trimming left V 0 bases short and J 6 bases short, with 12 bases between. CDR3 in DNA: TGCGCCAGCAGCCAAGAAAGCGGACCTGCCGAGCAGTACTTC. This gives the protein CASSQESGPAEQYF.

The genes are TRBV6-5 and TRBJ1-2; 10 bases match TRBD1. Germline V CDR1 and CDR2: MNHEY, SVGAGI. The CDR3 is made up of 16 amino acids. Trimming cost V 2 bases and J 3 bases; bases outside gene matches: 6. The CDR3 is CASSYHDRGRYYGYTF. As DNA, the CDR3 is TGTGCCAGCAGTTACCATGACAGGGGGCGTTACTATGGCTACACCTTC.

The chain joins TRBV7-2 to TRBJ1-6; 11 bases map to TRBD1. CDR1 SGHTA and CDR2 FQGNSA come from the germline V gene. The CDR3 contains 15 residues. After removal of 3 bases from V and 6 bases from J, the junction contained 1 base not matched to a gene. CDR3 residues: CASSLGQGVNSPLHF. DNA for the CDR3: TGTGCCAGCAGCTTGGGACAGGGGGTTAATTCACCCCTCCACTTT.

V and J are TRBV6-1 and TRBJ2-7; 7 bases match TRBD1. The CDR3 sequence is 14 residues long. After removal of 7 bases from V and 6 bases from J, the junction contained 12 bases not matched to a gene. The germline gives CDR1 MNHNS, CDR2 SASEGT. The CDR3 nucleotides read TGTGCCAGCACTCGCGAGGAGACAGGGCTCGAGCAGTACTTC. This sequence encodes CASTREETGLEQYF.